A selection of T cell receptor beta chains follows, all from one sample in a study of blood T cell repertoires in COVID-19. Clones were read by immunoSEQ multiplex PCR, and TCRdb kept only the in-frame ones, dropping some. The table lists approximately 470,000 clones, 75% to 90% of them singletons. Sequenced material: peripheral blood. The receptors come from a human donor in a cohort sampled during active COVID-19. CDR3s include the opening cysteine and the closing phenylalanine or tryptophan. The D gene is left open where the match is weak. Clone sizes are given selectively: once, few, many, or a class where the clone is expanded.

TRBJ2-1 . TRBV9 . TGTGCCAGCAGCGTAGTCGGTTCGGGAGGAGGGGGGCAGTTCTTC CASSVVGSGGGGQFF
TRBJ1-1 . TRBV5-1 TRBD1 TGCGCCAGCAGCCGCGGGGGACAGGCGAACACTGAAGCTTTCTTT CASSRGGQANTEAFF
TRBJ2-2 . TRBV19 TRBD2 TGTGCCAGTAGTCGGGGAGCGGGAGTATTGGGCGCCGGGGAGCTGTTTTTT CASSRGAGVLGAGELFF
TRBJ2-7 . TRBV4-3 TRBD2 TGCGCCAGCAGCCGAGGACTAGCGGGAGTACCCTACGAGCAGTACTTC CASSRGLAGVPYEQYF
TRBJ2-7 . TRBV7-3 TRBD1 TGTGCCAGCAGCTTAGGGGGACAGGGCTACGAGCAGTACTTC CASSLGGQGYEQYF
TRBJ1-1 few TRBV30 . TGTGCCTGGATCGGGACACCGAACACTGAAGCTTTCTTT CAWIGTPNTEAFF
TRBJ1-2 many TRBV5-4 TRBD1 TGTGCCAGCAGCTTGGGACAGGGGTCGAGGAACTATGGCTACACCTTC CASSLGQGSRNYGYTF
TRBJ2-7 . TRBV3-1/TRBV3-2 . TGTGCCAGCAGCCAAGATAGGCGGTCTCGGCAGTACTTC CASSQDRRSRQYF
TRBJ2-1 . TRBV6-5 . TGTGCCAGCAGTTCCCTCGGGATCCCCTACAATGAGCAGTTCTTC CASSSLGIPYNEQFF
TRBJ2-5 . TRBV5-1 . TGCGCCAGCAGCTTACGGGAGCGCCAAGAGACCCAGTACTTC CASSLRERQETQYF
TRBJ2-3 . TRBV19 TRBD2 TGTGCCAGTAGTCAAACGGAGCGGGGAGATACGCAGTATTTT CASSQTERGDTQYF
TRBJ2-2 . TRBV2 TRBD2 TGTGCCAGCAGGGGACTAGCGGGTTATCCCGGGGAGCTGTTTTTT CASRGLAGYPGELFF
TRBJ2-6 few TRBV28 . TGTGCCAGCAGTGGGAGTTACTCTGGGGCCAACGTCCTGACTTTC CASSGSYSGANVLTF
TRBJ1-4 . TRBV5-1 . TGCGCCAGCAGCTTGGACGCCGGGTATAATGAAAAACTGTTTTTT CASSLDAGYNEKLFF
TRBJ1-1 . TRBV6-6 TRBD1 TGTGCCAGCAGTTACGGACAGGTTGGGACTGAAGCTTTCTTT CASSYGQVGTEAFF
TRBJ1-5 . TRBV6-5 . TGTGCCAGCACTCCCTACAGGGCCTTCAATCAGCCCCAGCATTTT CASTPYRAFNQPQHF
TRBJ2-2 . TRBV11-2 . TGTGCCAGCAGCTTACTTGGGGCAAACACCGGGGAGCTGTTTTTT CASSLLGANTGELFF
TRBJ2-3 . TRBV11-3 TRBD1 TGTGCCAGCAGCTCCAGGGAGAAGGGGGCGGATACGCAGTATTTT CASSSREKGADTQYF
TRBJ2-7 . TRBV28 . TGTGCCAGCAGTTTGGGAGGCAGAGCCTACGAGCAGTACTTC CASSLGGRAYEQYF
TRBJ1-1 . TRBV12-3/TRBV12-4 . TGTGCCCTCCGAGGACAGATGAACACTGAAGCTTTCTTT CALRGQMNTEAFF
TRBJ2-5 . TRBV5-1 . TGCGCCAGCAGCTTGTGGGGGCGTCAAGAGACCCAGTACTTC CASSLWGRQETQYF
TRBJ1-2 . TRBV3-1/TRBV3-2 TRBD1 TGTGCCAGCAGCCCCGGGACAGCAGCAAACTATGGCTACACCTTC CASSPGTAANYGYTF
TRBJ1-1 . TRBV4-3 . TGCGCCAGCAGCCCGAAGCAAGGGGTTAGGACTGAAGCTTTCTTT CASSPKQGVRTEAFF
TRBJ1-4 . TRBV19 . TGTGCCGGGAGACATAATGAAAAACTGTTTTTT CAGRHNEKLFF
TRBJ2-1 . TRBV20-1 TRBD2 TGCAGTGCGGGACTAGTGGATGAGCAGTTCTTC CSAGLVDEQFF
TRBJ1-1 . TRBV28 . TGTGCCAGCATTGGGGGGGCGACTGAAGCTTTCTTT CASIGGATEAFF
TRBJ1-4 . TRBV6-5 . TGTGCCAGCAGTTACCGCAGGGGTGGTGAAAAACTGTTTTTT CASSYRRGGEKLFF
TRBJ2-7 . TRBV11-3 TRBD1 TGTGCCAGCAGCTTAGCCCCAGGGGGAGAGCAGTACTTC CASSLAPGGEQYF
TRBJ1-1 . TRBV5-6 . TGTGCCAGCAGCTTGGTGTCTTCCACTGAAGCTTTCTTT CASSLVSSTEAFF
TRBJ2-3 . TRBV30 TRBD1 TGTGCCTTAGACAGGGTTGGGGCAGATACGCAGTATTTT CALDRVGADTQYF
TRBJ1-6 . TRBV19 TRBD1 TGTGCCAGTAGTATCGGGACAGGTGGGGTTCGGTCACCCCTCCACTTT CASSIGTGGVRSPLHF
TRBJ2-1 . TRBV5-1 . TGCGCCAGCAGCTTGTCAGGGTCCTACAATGAGCAGTTCTTC CASSLSGSYNEQFF
TRBJ2-3 . TRBV28 . TGTGCCAGCAGGTCGGGGGGACAGGACACAGATACGCAGTATTTT CASRSGGQDTDTQYF
TRBJ1-3 . TRBV6-5 . TGTGCCAGCAGTTACACGGGGGATGGAAACACCATATATTTT CASSYTGDGNTIYF
TRBJ1-2 . TRBV11-2 . TGTGCCAGCAGCTTAGTTACAGGGCAGGGCTACACCTTC CASSLVTGQGYTF
TRBJ1-2 . TRBV29-1 TRBD1 TGCAGCGTTGAAGAGGGGACAGTCCACTTC CSVEEGTVHF
TRBJ2-7 . TRBV6-1 . TGTGCCAGCAGTGAAGTAAGGCGGGGCAGGGTTGGCGAGCAGTACTTC CASSEVRRGRVGEQYF
TRBJ1-2 . TRBV9 TRBD1 TGTGCCAGCAGCGTAGGTAACAGGGGGCAAGACTATGGCTACACCTTC CASSVGNRGQDYGYTF
TRBJ2-5 . TRBV18 . TGTGCCAGCTCAGTATCGGAGACCCAGTACTTC CASSVSETQYF
TRBJ2-1 . TRBV6-6 . TGTGCCAGCAGTTACGGAGACGGTTACAATGAGCAGTTCTTC CASSYGDGYNEQFF
TRBJ2-5 . TRBV4-2 TRBD2 TGTGCCAGCAGCCAAGAAGTGAGGAGAACTAGCGGGAGTCTAGAGACCCAGTACTTC CASSQEVRRTSGSLETQYF
TRBJ1-5 few TRBV5-1 . TGCGCCAGCAGCTTGTGCACTCCAATCTGCAATCAGCCCCAGCATTTT CASSLCTPICNQPQHF
TRBJ1-2 . TRBV7-9 . TGTGCCAGCAGACTCTCGGCCCCGCGGGAGGGCTACACCTTC CASRLSAPREGYTF
TRBJ1-2 . TRBV30 . TGTGCCTGGAGTGTACAAGGCAGGGCAATCTATGGCTACACCTTC CAWSVQGRAIYGYTF
TRBJ1-2 . TRBV4-1 . TGCGCCAGCAGCCAGAGGGAGGTGGACTATGGCTACACCTTC CASSQREVDYGYTF
TRBJ1-5 . TRBV5-6 TRBD1 TGTGCCAGCAGCGTAGACAGGGGCGCTACGAATCAGCCCCAGCATTTT CASSVDRGATNQPQHF